The 9 T cell receptor beta chains reported below all come from one sample, sequenced in a study of radiotherapy plus CTLA-4 blockade in lung cancer. Clones were sequenced by immunoSEQ multiplex PCR, and TCRdb holds only the in-frame ones, with some missing. The sample carries about 91,000 clones, about three quarters recorded once. Sequences were derived from peripheral blood, sampled from a patient treated with radiotherapy plus ipilimumab. These receptors all stem from a human donor with non-small cell lung cancer that progressed on radiotherapy plus ipilimumab.

This clone is a singleton in its sample. This chain joins TRBV2 and TRBJ2-3, with D perhaps matching TRBD2 (7 bases). From germline, CDR1 is SNHLY and CDR2 FYNNEI. CDR3 size: 14 residues. V was shortened by 6 bases and J by 5 bases, with 15 bases between the two germline ends. In DNA, the CDR3 is TGTGCCAGCAGCAGGGGCGGGAGTCTAGATACGCAGTATTTT. Protein: CASSRGGSLDTQYF.

The V and J genes are TRBV5-6 and TRBJ2-7, with unresolved D. V lost 5 bases to trimming and J lost 2 bases, with 8 bases between them. Germline CDR1 reads SGHDT; CDR2 reads YYEEEE. This CDR3 has 12 amino acids. The CDR3 coding sequence is TGTGCCAGCAGTGATCGGGCCTACGAGCAGTACTTC. This sequence encodes CASSDRAYEQYF.

The J gene is TRBJ2-2, the V gene TRBV4-3, with D maybe TRBD2 (6 bases). Germline CDR1 is LGHNA and CDR2 is YSLEER. The CDR3 totals 16 residues. V was cut by 0 bases and J by 4 bases, with 12 bases left in between. The CDR3 DNA follows: TGCGCCAGCAGCCAAGATCGAGGAGGGCCCACCGGGGAGCTGTTTTTT. This codes for CASSQDRGGPTGELFF.

The genes are TRBV7-2 and TRBJ2-7; a possible D gene is TRBD1 (6 bases). The CDR3 covers 13 residues. Trimming shortened V by 8 bases and J by 3 bases, and 14 bases separated the two germline ends. CDR1 SGHTA and CDR2 FQGNSA come from the germline V gene. CDR3: CASGGRHLYEQYF. The CDR3 DNA is TGTGCCAGCGGGGGCAGACACCTCTACGAGCAGTACTTC. Drawing the rest from reference TRBV7-2 and TRBJ2-7, the complete variable domain is GAGVSQSPSNKVTEKGKDVELRCDPISGHTALYWYRQSLGQGLEFLIYFQGNSAPDKSGLPSDRFSAERTGGSVSTLTIQRTQQEDSAVYLCASGGRHLYEQYFGPGTRLTVT.

The chain recombines TRBV7-9 with TRBJ1-2, with no clear D. The ends were cut back, 0 bases at V and 2 bases at J, with 10 bases in the middle. The V gene's germline CDR1 is SEHNR and CDR2 FQNEAQ (reference sequence). The CDR3 has 15 residues. CDR3 sequence reads: CASSLAEGGNYGYTF. CDR3 DNA: TGTGCCAGCAGCTTAGCGGAGGGAGGCAACTATGGCTACACCTTC.

The chain carries TRBV28 and TRBJ1-5; D gene uncertain. The CDR3 extends over 17 amino acids. The ends were cut back, 6 bases at V and 0 bases at J, with 18 bases in the middle. The germline V gene has CDR1 MDHEN and CDR2 SYDVKM. Here the CDR3 reads CASSHTARGYSNQPQHF. For the CDR3, the DNA is TGTGCCAGCAGCCACACGGCCCGTGGGTATAGCAATCAGCCCCAGCATTTT.

The chain carries TRBV25-1 and TRBJ2-1, with TRBD2 matching 9 bases. J gave up 11 bases and V 4 bases, and 3 bases lay outside the gene matches. The germline CDR1 and CDR2 sequences are MGHDK and SYGVNS. This CDR3 spans 12 amino acids. CDR3 bases: TGTGCCAGCAGTGCCGCGGGGGGGCAGCAGTTCTTC. As protein: CASSAAGGQQFF.

The genes are TRBV27 and TRBJ1-5; TRBD1 agrees at 10 bases. The V gene's germline CDR1 is MNHEY and CDR2 SMNVEV (reference sequence). V was pared by 5 bases and J by 1 base, with 11 bases of the junction left unmatched. This CDR3 is 18 amino acids long. The CDR3 DNA sequence: TGTGCCAGCAGTCCGCGGACAGGGGGGATGTTAAGCAATCAGCCCCAGCATTTT. Protein: CASSPRTGGMLSNQPQHF.

The rearrangement uses TRBV18 and TRBJ2-6, with unresolved D. The V and J ends lost 9 bases and 0 bases respectively, with 9 bases between them. Germline loops: CDR1 KGHSH, CDR2 LQKENI. The CDR3 runs to 14 residues. The CDR3 is CASSGLSGANVLTF. The CDR3, as DNA: TGTGCCAGTTCAGGCCTCTCTGGGGCCAACGTCCTGACTTTC.